These 24 T cell receptor beta chains share one sample of origin, sequenced in a study of T cell changes during pregnancy in multiple sclerosis (dated by TCRdb to the late 2010s). Libraries were made using the immunoSEQ multiplex PCR assay. TCRdb retrieved this table from immuneACCESS and kept in-frame rearrangements only. Not all clones are present; in checked studies, unresolved V genes account for under half, and no reason is known for the remainder. This sample gives about 32,000 clones in total; approximately 92% of them show up just once. Under 12% of the sample is held by the ten biggest clonotypes. This specimen consisted of CD8+ T cells from peripheral blood mononuclear cells, obtained in the second trimester of pregnancy. The receptors come from a female donor with multiple sclerosis, enrolled in a pregnancy study.

The rearrangement uses TRBV7-9 and TRBJ1-2; D is ambiguous. Looked up from germline, CDR1 is SEHNR and CDR2 is FQNEAQ (reference sequence). The CDR3 has 12 residues. V lost 4 bases and J 7 bases, leaving 10 bases between the germline ends. CDR3 nucleotides: TGTGCCAGCAGCTCGGTGTCGGGTGGCTACACCTTC. Amino acids: CASSSVSGGYTF.

This sequence joins TRBV27 and TRBJ1-5; D is unclear. CDR1 is MNHEY, CDR2 SMNVEV, per germline (reference sequence). Trimming took off 2 bases at V and 7 bases at J, with 12 bases between the two ends. This CDR3 has 14 residues. The CDR3 here is CASSLAGSGQPQHF. The CDR3 region has the DNA TGTGCCAGCAGTTTAGCGGGAAGTGGCCAGCCCCAGCATTTT.

This clone came up once. The CDR3 reads CASSPRVGTATRDTGELFF. The CDR3 nucleotides read TGTGCCAGCAGCCCCCGGGTTGGGACAGCCACACGGGACACCGGGGAGCTGTTTTTT. The V gene is TRBV7-9, the J gene TRBJ2-2; 7 bases are shared with TRBD1. Germline V gene data show CDR1 as SEHNR and CDR2 as FQNEAQ (reference sequence). The length of the CDR3 is 19 residues. The ends lost 5 bases at V and 3 bases at J; junction bases unmatched: 18.

This clone was recorded only once. V usage is TRBV23-1 and J usage is TRBJ2-7; 7 bases are a match to TRBD1. TRBV23-1 is given ORF status, its function remaining uncertain. The CDR3 contains 13 residues. J lost 3 bases, V lost 4 bases, and 3 bases had no gene match. The CDR3 loop reads CASSRDRDYEQYF. The CDR3 DNA reads as TGCGCCAGCAGTCGGGACAGAGACTACGAGCAGTACTTC.

The V and J genes are TRBV5-5 and TRBJ1-2; 7 bases fit TRBD1. The CDR3 loop spans 14 amino acids. CDR1 and CDR2 (germline): SGHKS, YYEKEE (reference sequence). The trim removed 4 bases at V and 1 base at J, leaving 4 bases unmatched. The CDR3 nucleotides are TGTGCCAGCAGCCGGAGGGACAGTAACTATGGCTACACCTTC. Protein product: CASSRRDSNYGYTF.

V usage is TRBV7-9 and J usage is TRBJ1-4, with D possibly TRBD1 on 6 matching bases. Trimming stripped 3 bases from V and 7 bases from J, with 21 bases between. The CDR3 consists of 17 residues. Looked up from germline, CDR1 is SEHNR and CDR2 is FQNEAQ (reference sequence). CDR3 in DNA: TGTGCCAGCAGCTTGGAGATACAGGGATATGCTATTGAAAAACTGTTTTTT. Translation: CASSLEIQGYAIEKLFF.

The chain links TRBV30 to TRBJ2-1; maybe TRBD2 (6 bases). CDR1 GTSNPN and CDR2 SVGIG come from the germline V gene (reference sequence). The CDR3 runs to 15 residues. Trimming removed 1 base from V and 3 bases from J, with 13 bases in between. The CDR3 bases are TGTGCCTGGAGTGGGGGGACTCCAGTCTACAATGAGCAGTTCTTC. It codes for CAWSGGTPVYNEQFF.

The V and J genes are TRBV6-1 and TRBJ1-1; 7 nucleotides agree with TRBD1. The CDR3 has 15 amino acids. J was trimmed by 7 bases and V by 2 bases; bases with no gene match: 10. The germline V gene encodes CDR1 MNHNS and CDR2 SASEGT. The CDR3 reads CASSEPTGRANEAFF. The DNA of the CDR3 is TGTGCCAGCAGTGAACCGACAGGGCGGGCGAATGAAGCTTTCTTT.

The chain couples TRBV4-1 to TRBJ2-1; the match to TRBD2 covers 8 bases. Germline CDR1 reads MGHRA; CDR2 reads YSYEKL. This CDR3 has 15 amino acids. V was pared by 0 bases and J by 10 bases, with 8 bases of the junction left unmatched. DNA for the CDR3: TGCGCCAGCAGCCAAGATCCAGAGCGGGGGAACGAGCAGTTCTTC. Protein: CASSQDPERGNEQFF.

The V call is TRBV7-9, the J call TRBJ1-1, with a weak D call TRBD1 (6 bases). This CDR3 comprises 16 residues. V lost 8 bases, J lost 5 bases, and 24 bases lay in between. CDR1 SEHNR and CDR2 FQNEAQ come from the germline V gene (reference sequence). The CDR3 nucleotides are TGTGCCAGCCGACCAGGGGCTCTTTTATCGGGGACTGAAGCTTTCTTT. Amino acids: CASRPGALLSGTEAFF.

This sequence joins TRBV4-1 and TRBJ1-5; a weak D match, TRBD1 (5 bases). The CDR3 has 13 amino acids. Germline CDR1 and CDR2: MGHRA and YSYEKL. Trimming cost V 1 base and J 11 bases, with 12 bases left between them. CDR3 sequence reads: CASSQGAGGTQHF. The CDR3 region has the DNA TGCGCCAGCAGCCAAGGTGCCGGGGGAACCCAGCATTTT.

This sequence joins TRBV30 and TRBJ1-5; possibly TRBD1 for D (6 bases). This CDR3 is 12 amino acids long. Trimming pared 5 bases from V and 5 bases from J, leaving 10 bases between. Per the germline V gene, CDR1 is GTSNPN and CDR2 is SVGIG (reference sequence). The CDR3 sequence is CAWDRWDQPQHF. Written as DNA, the CDR3 is TGTGCCTGGGACAGGTGGGATCAGCCCCAGCATTTT.

The rearrangement joins TRBV6-5 to TRBJ2-2; the match to TRBD1 covers 8 bases. Germline trimming cut 2 bases from V and 6 bases from J; bases unmatched to any gene: 5. The CDR3 spans 15 residues. Germline V lookup: CDR1 MNHEY, CDR2 SVGAGI. The CDR3 sequence: CASSYAVQGAGELFF. CDR3 coding DNA: TGTGCCAGCAGTTACGCGGTACAGGGGGCCGGGGAGCTGTTTTTT.

This sequence joins TRBV28 and TRBJ1-1; D gene uncertain. The germline gives CDR1 MDHEN, CDR2 SYDVKM. CDR3 length: 12 residues. Trimming took 4 bases from V and 5 from J, leaving 8 bases between them. CDR3 DNA sequence: TGTGCCAGCAGTTCGGCGCGGACTGAAGCTTTCTTT. Translating gives CASSSARTEAFF.

This chain links TRBV2 with TRBJ2-7, with TRBD2 identical over 8 bases. Germline assignment: CDR1 SNHLY and CDR2 FYNNEI. The CDR3 consists of 14 residues. The junction had 5 bases not matched to a gene; V was cut back by 2 bases and J by 5 bases. The CDR3 nucleotides are TGTGCCAGCAGTGAACGGGGGGGGTTAAACGAGCAGTACTTC. Translated: CASSERGGLNEQYF.

This clone is judged medium-sized. CDR3 sequence (DNA): TGTGCCAGCAGCTACGGTGAGCAGTTCTTC. Protein sequence: CASSYGEQFF. The V gene is TRBV11-2, the J gene TRBJ2-1; D gene unclear. Trimming took 4 bases from V and 9 from J, leaving 4 bases between them. Germline lookup yields CDR1 SGHAT and CDR2 FQNNGV. The CDR3 runs 10 residues.

This chain connects TRBV19 to TRBJ2-7; 12 nucleotides align to TRBD2. The germline V gene has CDR1 LNHDA and CDR2 SQIVND (reference sequence). The CDR3 consists of 15 residues. The junction had 1 base not matched to a gene; V was cut back by 3 bases and J by 1 base. The CDR3 loop reads CASSMTSGGSYEQYF. The CDR3 nucleotides are TGTGCCAGTAGTATGACTAGCGGGGGATCCTACGAGCAGTACTTC.

This clone was seen just once. V and J are TRBV10-3 and TRBJ2-3, with D unresolved. Trimming shortened V by 5 bases and J by 8 bases, and 14 bases separated the two germline ends. The CDR3 sequence is 13 residues long. Germline V CDR1 and CDR2: ENHRY, SYGVKD. This chain's CDR3 is CAISSSNVGTQYF. The CDR3 region has the DNA TGTGCCATCAGTTCCAGTAATGTTGGTACGCAGTATTTT.

The rearrangement joins TRBV29-1 to TRBJ2-7, with D maybe TRBD1 (6 bases). Trimming stripped 7 bases from V and 3 bases from J, with 16 bases between. The germline V gene has CDR1 SQVTM and CDR2 ANQGSEA. The CDR3 is 13 residues long. The CDR3 DNA is TGCAGCGCCCCGTGGGGGCGGAACTACGAGCAGTACTTC. Its translation: CSAPWGRNYEQYF.

The chain combines TRBV27 with TRBJ2-7, with 8 positions matching TRBD1. Germline values: CDR1 MNHEY, CDR2 SMNVEV (reference sequence). J was trimmed by 7 bases and V by 4 bases; bases with no gene match: 6. The CDR3 extends over 13 amino acids. CDR3 amino acids: CASSWDRYREQYF. CDR3 coding DNA: TGTGCCAGCAGTTGGGACAGGTACCGAGAGCAGTACTTC.

The chain recombines TRBV28 with TRBJ1-4, with TRBD1 as a possible D gene (6 bases). Trimming removed 8 bases from V and 6 bases from J, with 13 bases in between. The CDR3 spans 13 residues. Germline CDR1 is MDHEN and CDR2 is SYDVKM. The CDR3 is CASGLQGDEKLFF. For the CDR3, the DNA is TGTGCCAGCGGCCTACAGGGCGATGAAAAACTGTTTTTT.

The chain combines TRBV2 with TRBJ1-2; D unresolved. There are 13 residues in the CDR3. Germline values: CDR1 SNHLY, CDR2 FYNNEI. Trimming stripped 11 bases from V and 3 bases from J, with 16 bases between. CDR3 nucleotide sequence: TGTGCCGCGGCCCACCCGGCGGACTATGGCTACACCTTC. As protein: CAAAHPADYGYTF.

This chain joins TRBV18 and TRBJ2-1, with 9 bases aligning to TRBD2. The CDR3 is made up of 16 amino acids. In germline, CDR1 is KGHSH, CDR2 LQKENI. J lost 2 bases, V lost 2 bases, and 4 bases had no gene match. The CDR3 here is CASSPFSGGAYNEQFF. In DNA, the CDR3 is TGTGCCAGCTCACCATTTAGCGGGGGAGCCTACAATGAGCAGTTCTTC.

This clone was counted a single time. The chain is built from TRBV9 and TRBJ2-4; 7 nucleotides agree with TRBD1. The CDR3 sequence is 12 residues long. CDR1 and CDR2 from the germline V gene are SGDLS and YYNGEE. The junction had 4 bases not matched to a gene; V was cut back by 0 bases and J by 13 bases. The CDR3 DNA is TGTGCCAGCAGCGTAGGGACAGGCATCCAGTACTTC. This gives the protein CASSVGTGIQYF.